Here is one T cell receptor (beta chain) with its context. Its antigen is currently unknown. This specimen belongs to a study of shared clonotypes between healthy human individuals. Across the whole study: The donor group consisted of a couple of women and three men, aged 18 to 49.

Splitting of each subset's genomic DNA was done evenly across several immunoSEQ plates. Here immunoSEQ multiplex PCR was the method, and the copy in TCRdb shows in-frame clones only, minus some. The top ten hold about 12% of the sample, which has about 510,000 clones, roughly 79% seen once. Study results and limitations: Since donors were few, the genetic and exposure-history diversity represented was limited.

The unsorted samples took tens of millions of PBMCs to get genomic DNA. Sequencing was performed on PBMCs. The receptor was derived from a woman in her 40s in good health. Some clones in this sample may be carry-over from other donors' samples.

CDR3 coding DNA: TGTGCCAGCAGCCCGGAACCACTCAATGAGCAGTTCTTC. It yields the protein CASSPEPLNEQFF. The V call is TRBV6-6, the J call TRBJ2-1; D unresolved. CDR1 is MNHNY, CDR2 SVGAGI, per germline (reference sequence). CDR3 size: 13 residues. The germline V and J ends were trimmed by 6 bases and 6 bases, with 12 bases remaining between them.